The rows below give T cell receptor beta chains drawn from one sample of a study of cytomegalovirus exposure and HLA in healthy donors. The assay was immunoSEQ multiplex PCR, and TCRdb's table has in-frame clones only and misses some. The table includes under 130,000 clones, under 85% detected once. The sample consisted of PBMCs. The receptors come from a man aged 18 to 30 in good health and CMV-seronegative. Both conserved end residues are part of each CDR3. The order of the fields is V gene, J gene, clone size, D gene, CDR3 DNA, CDR3 protein. The D gene is left open where the match is weak. Only part of the rows carry a size: once, few, many, or a class if the clone is expanded.

TRBV5-6	TRBJ2-1	NA	NA	TGTGCCAGCAGCTTGGGTGAACACCACAATGAGCAGTTCTTC	CASSLGEHHNEQFF
TRBV7-6	TRBJ2-1	NA	TRBD2	TGTGCCAGCAGCCAAAGGTCTAGCGGGAGGGAGGGTGAGCAGTTCTTC	CASSQRSSGREGEQFF
TRBV28	TRBJ1-5	NA	NA	TGTGCCAGCAGTCCGGGGGTCATCAATCAGCCCCAGCATTTT	CASSPGVINQPQHF
TRBV27	TRBJ2-3	NA	TRBD2	TGTGCCAGCAGTTTACTAGCGGGAGGGGGAACTAGCACAGATACGCAGTATTTT	CASSLLAGGGTSTDTQYF
TRBV6-5	TRBJ2-2	NA	NA	TGTGCCAGCAGTTACTGGGGTCGGGGGACCGGGGAGCTGTTTTTT	CASSYWGRGTGELFF
TRBV2	TRBJ1-6	NA	NA	TGTGCCAGCAGTGAAAGTCTAAAGCGTAATTCACCCCTCCACTTT	CASSESLKRNSPLHF
TRBV18	TRBJ2-5	NA	NA	TGTGCCAGCTCACCACTTCCAGCGGCTCCTGGGGAGACCCAGTACTTC	CASSPLPAAPGETQYF
TRBV5-1	TRBJ2-1	NA	TRBD2	TGCGCCAGCAGTGCCGGGACTAAACTCCTCAATGAGCAGTTCTTC	CASSAGTKLLNEQFF
TRBV6-5	TRBJ2-1	NA	TRBD2	TGTGCCAGCAGTTACTCGAGGGAGGGCCATGAGCAGTTCTTC	CASSYSREGHEQFF
TRBV25-1	TRBJ1-2	few	NA	TGTGCCAGCCGGTTTGGCTATGGCTACACCTTC	CASRFGYGYTF
TRBV5-8	TRBJ1-3	NA	NA	TGTGCCAGCACCCCCGGTCCTGACTCTGGAAACACCATATATTTT	CASTPGPDSGNTIYF
TRBV5-8	TRBJ2-7	NA	NA	TGTGCCAGCGACAGCTCCTACGAGCAGTACTTC	CASDSSYEQYF
TRBV28	TRBJ2-7	NA	NA	TGTGCCTCTGGGTTGGGGGAGGTAACGTACGAGCAGTACTTC	CASGLGEVTYEQYF
TRBV28	TRBJ1-1	NA	NA	TGTGCCAGCAGTTTGTCAGTGTTTGAAGCTTTCTTT	CASSLSVFEAFF
TRBV7-7	TRBJ2-5	NA	TRBD1	TGTGCTAGCAGCTTAGGGGGCGAAGAGACCCAGTACTTC	CASSLGGEETQYF
TRBV5-4	TRBJ2-7	NA	NA	TGCGCCAGCAGCCAAGAGTATGGGACATTTGATCCCTACGAGCAGTACTTC	CASSQEYGTFDPYEQYF
TRBV19	TRBJ1-1	NA	NA	TGTGCCAGTAGGACTGGGAACACTGAAGCTTTCTTT	CASRTGNTEAFF
TRBV14	TRBJ1-2	NA	NA	TGTGCCAGCAGCCAAGGGACATCGTCTCTCCATGGCTACACCTTC	CASSQGTSSLHGYTF
TRBV4-2	TRBJ2-3	NA	TRBD2	TGTGCCAGCAGCCTGACTAGCGTTAGCACAGATACGCAGTATTTT	CASSLTSVSTDTQYF
TRBV18	TRBJ2-2	NA	NA	TGTGCCAGCCCTGCCCGACGGGAGAACACCGGGGAGCTGTTTTTT	CASPARRENTGELFF
TRBV7-2	TRBJ1-1	NA	NA	TGTGCCAGCAGCTTAATGGCGGGAGCTGAGTCTGAAGCTTTCTTT	CASSLMAGAESEAFF
TRBV27	TRBJ2-5	few	NA	TGTGCCAGCAGTTTATCGAGGGTGGAGACCCAGTACTTC	CASSLSRVETQYF
TRBV19	TRBJ1-2	once	NA	TGTGCCAGTAACGGTCTACATGGCTACACCTTC	CASNGLHGYTF
TRBV9	TRBJ2-1	once	NA	TGTGCCAGCAGCCCTCCGGGCGGGTACAATGAGCAGTTCTTC	CASSPPGGYNEQFF
TRBV9	TRBJ2-7	NA	TRBD1	TGTGCCAGCAGCCCGGGACAGGGGAAAGTCTCTGACGAGCAGTACTTC	CASSPGQGKVSDEQYF
TRBV7-9	TRBJ1-1	NA	NA	TGTGCCAGCAGCTTAGCAGGGGGAGAAGCTTTCTTT	CASSLAGGEAFF
TRBV7-3	TRBJ2-7	NA	NA	TGTGCCAGCAGCTTAACTAGCGACAGGCATTACGAGCAGTACTTC	CASSLTSDRHYEQYF
TRBV11-2	TRBJ1-4	NA	NA	TGTGCCAGCCTCTCAACTAATGAAAAACTGTTTTTT	CASLSTNEKLFF
TRBV28	TRBJ2-1	NA	NA	TGTGCCAGCAGGATTCGGACAGGCAGGACTAGCAGGTACAATGAGCAGTTCTTC	CASRIRTGRTSRYNEQFF
TRBV5-1	TRBJ2-1	NA	TRBD1	TGCGCCAGTGGACAGGGCACCTACAATGAGCAGTTCTTC	CASGQGTYNEQFF
TRBV9	TRBJ1-1	NA	NA	TGTGCCAGCAGCACTCAGGTTCAGAACACTGAAGCTTTCTTT	CASSTQVQNTEAFF
TRBV9	TRBJ2-7	NA	TRBD1	TGTGCCAGCAGCGGCGACAGGGCCGACGAGCAGTACTTC	CASSGDRADEQYF
TRBV5-1	TRBJ2-7	NA	TRBD1	TGCGCCAGCAGCATCACGACAGGGGGCTACTACTACGAGCAGTACTTC	CASSITTGGYYYEQYF
TRBV27	TRBJ1-5	NA	NA	TGTGCCAGCAGTTTATCGGCAGGGCTCCCTCAGCCCCAGCATTTT	CASSLSAGLPQPQHF
TRBV28	TRBJ1-5	NA	NA	TGTGCCAGCAGCGCCTTGGGGGGGCTTAGCAATCAGCCCCAGCATTTT	CASSALGGLSNQPQHF
TRBV7-2	TRBJ2-7	NA	TRBD1	TGTGCCAGCAGTCAAAGACAGGGGGGCTACGAGCAGTACTTC	CASSQRQGGYEQYF
TRBV7-2	TRBJ2-2	NA	NA	TGTGCCAGCAGCTGGGGTCAGGGGCACGGGGAGCTGTTTTTT	CASSWGQGHGELFF
TRBV7-9	TRBJ1-1	NA	NA	TGTTCCAGCAGCTTAGGAGGGAACACTGAAGCTTTCTTT	CSSSLGGNTEAFF
TRBV7-9	TRBJ2-1	NA	NA	TGTGCCAGCAGCTTACCAGGACAAGTCAATGAGCAGTTCTTC	CASSLPGQVNEQFF
TRBV11-3	TRBJ2-4	NA	TRBD2	TGTGCCAGCAGCTTGGGTAGCGGGAGGCCGATAAAGGGAAACATTCAGTACTTC	CASSLGSGRPIKGNIQYF
TRBV7-2	TRBJ2-2	NA	TRBD1	TGTGCCAGCAGCTTACAGGGGGCTGGGACCGGGGAGCTGTTTTTT	CASSLQGAGTGELFF
TRBV2	TRBJ1-2	NA	NA	TGTGCCAGCAGTGATTCTCGGAGGGTTCGTGGTTATGGCTCCACCTTC	CASSDSRRVRGYGSTF
TRBV25-1	TRBJ2-3	NA	TRBD2	TGTGCCAGCAGTGATCACGGGGGACTAGGGGGCACAGATACGCAGTATTTT	CASSDHGGLGGTDTQYF
TRBV19	TRBJ2-7	NA	TRBD2	TGTGCCAGTAGTATTCGACTAGCGGTAATATACGAGCAGTACTTC	CASSIRLAVIYEQYF
TRBV7-2	TRBJ2-1	NA	NA	TGTGCCAGCAGTCCCGGGAATTCCTACAATGAGCAGTTCTTC	CASSPGNSYNEQFF
TRBV7-9	TRBJ1-1	NA	TRBD1	TGTGCCAGCAGGTTGGAGGGACAGATCACTGAAGCTTTCTTT	CASRLEGQITEAFF